This T cell receptor (beta chain) was retrieved from a study of T cells in Graves' hyperthyroidism and ophthalmopathy. This clonotype has at least ten counts. Its specificity is unknown. Patients were excluded for uncontrolled infection, other autoimmune disease, pregnancy or lactation. Study conclusions and caveats: Ophthalmopathy was predicted by the model a median of about six months ahead of onset. A model built on 13 V-J features separated ophthalmopathy from stable hyperthyroidism.

Looked up from germline, CDR1 is DFQATT and CDR2 is SNEGSKA (reference sequence). Trimming cost V 3 bases and J 5 bases; bases outside gene matches: 8. This CDR3 spans 15 amino acids. RNA transcripts yielded amplified TCR beta CDR3 regions. Initially, a first-round RT-PCR of the TCR CDR3 employed the HTBI primer set. TCRdb reprocessed the multiplex PCR reads with MiXCR, giving one entry per CDR3 protein. The data contain some 92,000 distinct CDR3 sequences, about 37% of them singletons. Material for sequencing was peripheral blood or thyroid tissue (not recorded which). This clonotype was obtained from a woman in her twenties or thirties with Graves' hyperthyroidism. The gene calls are TRBV20-1 and TRBJ2-5; 11 bases are shared with TRBD2. The CDR3 loop is CSARDLAGGMETQYF. The DNA for the CDR3 is TGCAGTGCTAGGGATCTAGCGGGAGGCATGGAGACCCAGTACTTC.